This record looks at one TCR beta chain sequence and its context. This entry is derived from a study of Ad26.COV2.S vaccination and SARS-CoV-2 variants. Germline V gene data show CDR1 as SEHNR and CDR2 as FQNEAQ (reference sequence). This CDR3 has 14 amino acids. Trimming pared 1 base from V and 1 base from J, leaving 4 bases between. Treatment noted: roughly 20 received Ad26.COV2.S at low or high dose, single or two shots; about five received placebo; per-sample allocation not given. It was on day 63 after the first vaccine or placebo injection that samples were taken. Sequencing was performed with immunoSEQ multiplex PCR; in TCRdb, only in-frame clones are kept and a portion is missing. The sample consists of about 350,000 clones, around 84% of them appearing once.

The starting material was peripheral blood, obtained in a trial of Ad26.COV2.S vaccine versus placebo. The J gene is TRBJ2-2, the V gene TRBV7-9; D is undetermined. This clonotype was sampled from a person aged 18-65 years who received the Ad26.COV2.S COVID-19 vaccine or a placebo. The CDR3 nucleotides read TGTGCCAGCAGCTTAGGCCGGAACACCGGGGAGCTGTTTTTT. Translating it yields CASSLGRNTGELFF.